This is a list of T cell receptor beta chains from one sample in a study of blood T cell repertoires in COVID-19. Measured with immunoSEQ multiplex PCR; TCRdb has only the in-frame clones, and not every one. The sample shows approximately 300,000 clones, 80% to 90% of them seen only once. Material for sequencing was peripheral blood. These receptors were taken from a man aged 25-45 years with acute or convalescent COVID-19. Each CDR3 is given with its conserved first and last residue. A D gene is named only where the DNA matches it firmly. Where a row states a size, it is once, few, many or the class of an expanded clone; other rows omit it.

TGTGCCATCAGTGAGTCGGCAACAAGCTCCTATAATTCACCCCTCCACTTT CAISESATSSYNSPLHF TRBJ1-6 TRBV10-3 NA once
TGTGCCAGCTCACCCGATTTAACAGTAGCCAAAAACATTCAGTACTTC CASSPDLTVAKNIQYF TRBJ2-4 TRBV18 NA NA
TGTGCCAGCAGCGTAGTAGCTAGCGGGGGAATATACAATGAGCAGTTCTTC CASSVVASGGIYNEQFF TRBJ2-1 TRBV9 TRBD2 NA
TGTGCCAGCATAAAGGCAGGGTATTATTCACCCCTCCACTTT CASIKAGYYSPLHF TRBJ1-6 TRBV28 NA few
TGTGCCAGCAGCCCGAGAGCCGCTAGCGGGAGGGGAGAGACCCAGTACTTC CASSPRAASGRGETQYF TRBJ2-5 TRBV7-9 TRBD2 NA
TGTGCCAGCAGCTTAGTCGGGAACACCGGGGAGCTGTTTTTT CASSLVGNTGELFF TRBJ2-2 TRBV7-9 NA NA
TGTGCCAGCAGTGAATACCGCGGGGACACTGAAGCTTTCTTT CASSEYRGDTEAFF TRBJ1-1 TRBV6-1 NA NA
TGTGCCAGCAGCTTAACCAGGACAGGGACCGGGGAGCTGTTTTTT CASSLTRTGTGELFF TRBJ2-2 TRBV7-3 TRBD1 NA
TGCGCCAGCAGCCAGCAGGGGACTGGAAACACCATATATTTT CASSQQGTGNTIYF TRBJ1-3 TRBV5-1 NA NA
TGTGCCAGCAGCCTTAGTAGTTTAAGCTACACCTTC CASSLSSLSYTF TRBJ1-2 TRBV3-1/TRBV3-2 NA NA
TGTGCCAGCAGCTTAGGGACGCTAGCGGGGCCCGGGGAGCTGTTTTTT CASSLGTLAGPGELFF TRBJ2-2 TRBV7-9 TRBD2 NA
TGTGCCAGCAGCTTCGAGGGGACAGGTTACTACGAGCAGTACTTC CASSFEGTGYYEQYF TRBJ2-7 TRBV7-6 TRBD1 NA
TGCGCCAGCAACCCCTTTTGGGACAGAAACCCGAACACCGGGGAGCTGTTTTTT CASNPFWDRNPNTGELFF TRBJ2-2 TRBV5-1 TRBD1 NA